The clone carrying this TCR beta chain was seen once. A junction end diverges from the germline sequence, so it may reflect a read error. The data were obtained in a study of tumor-infiltrating lymphocytes in primary liver carcinoma. Priming with a constant-region primer yielded TCR beta cDNA from around 0.45 ug total RNA. Three-round nested multiplex PCR performed with slightly modified ARM-PCR produced the TCR beta libraries. The opening two PCR rounds, nine to eleven cycles each, paired TRBV1-TRBV30 forward primers with a C-beta reverse primer. TCRdb processed the multiplex PCR reads anew with MiXCR; each CDR3 protein has one entry. The sample shows 20,000 to 25,000 distinct CDR3 sequences, 60% to 80% of them seen only once. CDR1 SGHNT and CDR2 YYREEE come from the germline V gene (reference sequence). The CDR3 sequence is 16 residues long. Unsorted bulk tissue (20-30 mg) underwent RNA and DNA co-extraction.

The rearrangement joins TRBV5-4 to TRBJ2-3; D possibly corresponds to TRBD1 (6 bases). The clonotype was recovered from a woman younger than 45 with primary liver carcinoma and hepatitis B virus infection. Sequencing was carried out using liver tumor tissue from sampling region 1. This sample's subset: tumor region T1, superior pole. CDR3 loop: CASSLRQGRGTGTQYF. Written as DNA, the CDR3 is TGTGCCAGCAGCTTAAGGCAGGGCAGGGGCACAGGTACGCAGTATTTT.